This TCR beta chain was retrieved from a study of blood T cells in healthy people across ages. Background on the study: About one barcoded beta molecule per two T cells was captured by template switching.

About 10 milliliters of peripheral blood were drawn from each donor into EDTA-treated tubes. Germline loops: CDR1 SEHNR, CDR2 FQNEAQ (reference sequence). The V end was cut by 4 bases, the J end by 8 bases, with 18 bases between. The CDR3 has 16 amino acids. A second PCR of roughly 7 to 11 cycles used a sample-barcoded 5' primer and a J-beta primer mix. Unique molecular identifiers of 12 random nucleotides labeled each cDNA. Using its own MiXCR run on the 5' RACE reads, TCRdb lists one record per CDR3 protein. The profile covers about 630,000 distinct CDR3 sequences, with around 21% appearing a single time and approximately 3.6% taken by the ten largest.

This chain joins TRBV7-9 and TRBJ1-6, with D maybe TRBD1 (6 bases). Sequenced input: blood. The receptor comes from a man aged 65 to 85 in good health. The CDR3 reads CASSYKTGTRHSPLHF. CDR3 DNA sequence: TGTGCCAGCAGCTACAAAACAGGGACCCGGCATTCACCCCTCCACTTT.